This T cell receptor (beta chain) is drawn from a study of response to subunit inactivated influenza vaccine. With regard to this clonotype: The antigen is undetermined.

In TCRdb, the RT-PCR reads were re-called with MiXCR into one record per CDR3 protein. The sample has fewer than 550,000 distinct CDR3 sequences; less than 30% are singletons. Study observations and caveats: New T cells are recruited in small numbers by each seasonal influenza vaccination, according to the authors' suggestion.

This CDR3 region has 15 residues. Germline CDR1 and CDR2: SGHTA and FQGNSA. The trim removed 5 bases at V and 7 bases at J, leaving 13 bases unmatched. The source of this sequence is a man aged 45-65 years who received an inactivated influenza vaccine. The sample in question was CD4+ T cells sorted from PBMCs, obtained less than 6 days after vaccination. The chain uses TRBV7-2 and TRBJ1-2, with 7 bases that match TRBD1. The CDR3 sequence: CASSIRQGGPGGYTF. In DNA, the CDR3 is TGTGCCAGCAGCATCAGACAGGGTGGACCAGGTGGCTACACCTTC.